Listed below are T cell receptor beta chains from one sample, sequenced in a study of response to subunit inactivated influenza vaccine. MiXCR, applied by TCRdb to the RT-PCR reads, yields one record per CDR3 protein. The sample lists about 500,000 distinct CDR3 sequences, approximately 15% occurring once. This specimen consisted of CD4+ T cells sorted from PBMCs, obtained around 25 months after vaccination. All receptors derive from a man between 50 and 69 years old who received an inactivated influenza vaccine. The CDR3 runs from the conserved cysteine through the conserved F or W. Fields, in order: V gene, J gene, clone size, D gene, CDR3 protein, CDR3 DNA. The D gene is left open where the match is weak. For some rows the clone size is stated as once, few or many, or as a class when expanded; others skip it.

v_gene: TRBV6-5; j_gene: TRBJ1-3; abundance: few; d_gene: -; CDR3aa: CASSSEGNTIYF; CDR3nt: TGTGCCAGCAGTTCAGAGGGAAACACCATATATTTT
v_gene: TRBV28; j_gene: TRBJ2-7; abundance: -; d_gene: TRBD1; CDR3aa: CASSLAGTGVDEQYF; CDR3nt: TGTGCCAGCAGTCTAGCCGGGACAGGAGTGGACGAGCAGTACTTC
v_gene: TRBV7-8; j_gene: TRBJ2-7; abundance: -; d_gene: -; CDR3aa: CASSFVGRTYEQYF; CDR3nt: TGTGCCAGCAGCTTTGTCGGGCGGACCTACGAGCAGTACTTC
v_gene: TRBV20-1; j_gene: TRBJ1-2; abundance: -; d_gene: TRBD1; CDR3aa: CSARHGTGDRGYTF; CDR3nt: TGCAGTGCTAGACACGGGACAGGAGACCGCGGCTACACCTTC
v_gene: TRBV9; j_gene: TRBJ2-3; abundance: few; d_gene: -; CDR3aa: CASSVVAGRPDTQYF; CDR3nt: TGTGCCAGCAGCGTAGTGGCGGGACGGCCAGATACGCAGTATTTT
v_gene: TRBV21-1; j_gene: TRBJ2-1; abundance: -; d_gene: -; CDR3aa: CASSKEVEGLVESEQFF; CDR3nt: TGTGCCAGCAGCAAAGAGGTGGAGGGACTCGTCGAAAGTGAGCAGTTCTTC
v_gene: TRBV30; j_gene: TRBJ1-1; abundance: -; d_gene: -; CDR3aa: CAWKTANTEAFF; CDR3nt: TGTGCCTGGAAAACAGCCAACACTGAAGCTTTCTTT
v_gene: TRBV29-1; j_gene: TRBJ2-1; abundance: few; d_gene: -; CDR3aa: CSVGPPFVGDEQFF; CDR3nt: TGCAGCGTCGGACCTCCCTTCGTGGGCGATGAGCAGTTCTTC
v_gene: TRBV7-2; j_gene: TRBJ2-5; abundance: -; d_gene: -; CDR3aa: CASATVRGIQETQYF; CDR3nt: TGTGCCAGCGCCACTGTCAGAGGAATACAAGAGACCCAGTACTTC
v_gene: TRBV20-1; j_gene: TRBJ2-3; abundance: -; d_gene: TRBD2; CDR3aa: CSASGPSGALAQYF; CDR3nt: TGCAGTGCTAGTGGCCCTAGCGGAGCTTTGGCGCAGTATTTT
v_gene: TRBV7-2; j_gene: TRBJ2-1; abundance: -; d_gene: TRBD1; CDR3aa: CASSPGPGQGWGNEQFF; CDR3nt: TGTGCCAGCAGCCCGGGGCCGGGACAGGGGTGGGGCAATGAGCAGTTCTTC
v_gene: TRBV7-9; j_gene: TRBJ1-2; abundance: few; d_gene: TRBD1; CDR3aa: CASSLVWDRDYGYTF; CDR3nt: TGTGCCAGCAGCTTGGTTTGGGACAGGGACTATGGCTACACCTTC
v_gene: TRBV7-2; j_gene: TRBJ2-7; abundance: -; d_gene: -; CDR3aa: CASSGVLADEQYF; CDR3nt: TGTGCCAGCAGCGGCGTTTTAGCTGACGAGCAGTACTTC
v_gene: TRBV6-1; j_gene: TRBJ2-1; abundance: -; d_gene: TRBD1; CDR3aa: CAISSADRVSGEQFF; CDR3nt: TGTGCCATCAGCTCAGCGGACAGGGTTAGTGGTGAGCAGTTCTTC
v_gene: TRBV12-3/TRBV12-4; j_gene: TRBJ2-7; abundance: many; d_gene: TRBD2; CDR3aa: CASSLGLELYF; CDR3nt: TGTGCCAGCAGTCTCGGACTAGAACTGTACTTC
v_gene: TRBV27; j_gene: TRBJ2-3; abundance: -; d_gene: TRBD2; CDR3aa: CASSLVSGRKDTQYF; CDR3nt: TGTGCCAGCAGTTTAGTTAGCGGGAGGAAAGATACGCAGTATTTT
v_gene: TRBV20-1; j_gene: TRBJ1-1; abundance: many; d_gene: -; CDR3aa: CSARSRLNTEAFF; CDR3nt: TGCAGTGCTAGATCCAGGTTGAACACTGAAGCTTTCTTT